Listed below are T cell receptor beta chains from one sample, sequenced in a study of cytomegalovirus exposure and HLA in healthy donors. Assay used: immunoSEQ multiplex PCR; TCRdb lists only in-frame clones, some missing. Among around 180,000 clones listed, 77% were seen once. Sequencing input: PBMCs. The source of these receptors is a woman in her 30s in good health and CMV-seropositive. The conserved cysteine and the conserved F or W are not part of the CDR3 here. The D gene is left open where the match is weak.

V	J	D	CDR3
TRBV30	TRBJ2-1	.	AYGGVGGAYNEQF
TRBV28	TRBJ2-7	.	ASSSLGRDEQY
TRBV14	TRBJ1-1	.	ASSPQYLGEAF
TRBV11-3	TRBJ2-7	TRBD2	ASSSGLRPNEQY
TRBV28	TRBJ2-3	TRBD1	ASRLGQGGDTQY
TRBV5-1	TRBJ2-1	TRBD1	ASSFTGDRNEQF
TRBV6-5	TRBJ2-1	.	ASSYGHEQF
TRBV9	TRBJ2-2	.	ASSVDRRNTGELF
TRBV27	TRBJ2-7	.	ASSLVASSDEQY
TRBV27	TRBJ2-7	TRBD2	ASSLSSLAGNEQY
TRBV5-1	TRBJ2-5	TRBD1	ASSSLTGTAVPETQY
TRBV10-1	TRBJ2-7	.	ASRGTYFGYEQY
TRBV10-3	TRBJ2-3	TRBD2	ATGRLAGGGPDTQY
TRBV29-1	TRBJ2-6	.	SVELLTGPSGANVLT
TRBV14	TRBJ2-3	.	ASSQVRDTQY
TRBV6-6	TRBJ1-1	.	ASSLSGNTEAF
TRBV5-1	TRBJ2-4	.	ASSPGLGDIQY
TRBV5-1	TRBJ1-1	TRBD1	ASSFGQGNTEAF
TRBV5-6	TRBJ2-3	.	ASSKLTSSTDTQY
TRBV2	TRBJ2-7	.	ASSVGQTDYYEQY
TRBV5-4	TRBJ1-3	TRBD1	ASSRQGGGGNTIY
TRBV14	TRBJ2-1	.	ASSQNGNSYNEQF
TRBV29-1	TRBJ2-7	TRBD1	SVSGTGPYEQY
TRBV4-3	TRBJ2-1	.	ASSQAGSSYNEQF
TRBV30	TRBJ1-4	TRBD1	AWRGTGSGEKLF
TRBV14	TRBJ1-2	.	ASSQKGLRGGHGYT
TRBV7-2	TRBJ1-4	.	ASSLYRDEKLF
TRBV28	TRBJ2-1	TRBD2	ASSLDPGTSGRGNEQF
TRBV27	TRBJ2-7	TRBD2	ASSSLAGVLYEQY
TRBV2	TRBJ1-4	TRBD1	ATFDRGINEKLF
TRBV4-2	TRBJ2-2	.	ASSQDGTHGGTGELF
TRBV5-6	TRBJ1-1	.	ASSLAPRGKAEAF
TRBV27	TRBJ2-1	TRBD2	ASSLAGVTNEQF
TRBV28	TRBJ2-2	TRBD2	ASKTSGSVNTGELF
TRBV2	TRBJ1-4	.	ASGRGINEKLF
TRBV6-4	TRBJ2-1	TRBD2	ASSEASGRVNEQF
TRBV2	TRBJ1-3	.	ASSVGAFGNTIY
TRBV13	TRBJ2-2	.	ASSLAGNPTGELF
TRBV7-8	TRBJ1-5	.	ASSLDGLSNQPQH
TRBV30	TRBJ2-3	TRBD2	AWIRTSGRTDTQY
TRBV5-6	TRBJ1-2	TRBD1	ASSLPGTDVNYGYT
TRBV28	TRBJ1-5	TRBD1	ASSVLPGTGNSNQPQH
TRBV7-2	TRBJ1-2	.	ASSLGQGYGYT
TRBV29-1	TRBJ1-2	.	SAEVGDGYT
TRBV19	TRBJ2-3	.	ASSQSGYTDTQY
TRBV2	TRBJ2-3	TRBD2	ASSVSGREADTQY
TRBV6-1	TRBJ2-2	TRBD1	ASSEGTGDPAGELF
TRBV15	TRBJ1-2	TRBD1	ATSRGRQGVGYGYT
TRBV28	TRBJ1-3	.	ASSLGGLRGNTIY
TRBV30	TRBJ2-1	TRBD2	AWSVGLAGANEQF
TRBV4-1	TRBJ2-3	TRBD1	ASSQVGTGDPDTQY
TRBV28	TRBJ1-2	TRBD1	ASSLQGGRDGYT
TRBV30	TRBJ2-7	TRBD1	AWSVLDRASEQY
TRBV6-6	TRBJ2-7	.	ASSYSFRDEQY
TRBV2	TRBJ1-2	TRBD1	ASSPLRTGLNYGYT